Detailed here is one TCR beta chain. The data belong to a study of radiotherapy plus CTLA-4 blockade in lung cancer. Study-wide background: For 15% to 20% of patients, objective responses occurred, and about 30% had disease control.

This CDR3 spans 15 amino acids. V lost 4 bases and J lost 6; bases outside the gene matches: 10. Germline lookup yields CDR1 SGHRS and CDR2 YFSETQ. The data were produced by immunoSEQ multiplex PCR, yet TCRdb's version contains in-frame clones alone and is incomplete. Among over 30,000 clones listed, 60% to 75% were seen once. The chain recombines TRBV5-1 with TRBJ2-7; 10 positions match TRBD1. The receptor was isolated from a human donor with non-small cell lung cancer whose response to radiotherapy plus ipilimumab could not be evaluated. The sequencing used peripheral blood, collected from a patient treated with radiotherapy plus ipilimumab. The CDR3 loop reads CASSPRDRGSIEQYF. The CDR3 DNA is TGCGCCAGCAGCCCTCGGGACAGGGGATCGATCGAGCAGTACTTC.